This paragraph covers one T cell receptor beta chain sequence. Its antigen is currently unknown. TCRdb used MiXCR to reprocess the RT-PCR reads, holding one entry per CDR3 protein. The sample records over 400,000 distinct CDR3 sequences, 10% to 15% being singletons. This sample is part of a study of response to subunit inactivated influenza vaccine. Study-wide results and limits: Authors proposed each seasonal influenza vaccination draws in few new T cells.

The junction had 4 bases not matched to a gene; V was cut back by 6 bases and J by 1 base. CDR3 length: 14 residues. Germline CDR1 and CDR2: DFQATT and SNEGSKA (reference sequence). The genes are TRBV20-1 and TRBJ2-2; 8 bases map to TRBD2. This receptor was obtained from a man aged 45-65 years who received an inactivated influenza vaccine. Here the sequenced sample was PBMCs from blood, taken about 40 days after vaccination. The CDR3, as DNA: TGCAGTGCCCGGACTAGCAGGAACACCGGGGAGCTGTTTTTT. Protein product: CSARTSRNTGELFF.